The rows below give T cell receptor beta chains drawn from one sample of a study of T cells in Graves' hyperthyroidism and ophthalmopathy. In TCRdb, the multiplex PCR reads were re-called with MiXCR into one record per CDR3 protein. The sample shows approximately 430,000 distinct CDR3 sequences, about 15% of them seen only once. The sequenced sample was blood. These TCRs come from a woman aged 18-30 years with Graves' hyperthyroidism. Both conserved end residues are part of each CDR3. Where a row states a size, it is once, few, many or the class of an expanded clone; other rows omit it.

size: -; V: TRBV19; CDR3: CASSIFQGLNTEAFF
size: -; V: TRBV19; CDR3: CASSITWGTGGNYEQYF
size: -; V: TRBV29-1; CDR3: CSVEDRGRGQPQHF
size: many; V: TRBV4-1; CDR3: CASSPIAGGDTGELFF
size: -; V: TRBV14; CDR3: CASSQVGRATEAFF
size: many; V: TRBV3-1; CDR3: CASSQRGVEAFF
size: few; V: TRBV7-9; CDR3: CASSFSDWIRPYEQYF
size: many; V: TRBV6-4; CDR3: CASSLSGQGGDEQFF
size: -; V: TRBV6-1; CDR3: CASVLAGATDTQYF
size: many; V: TRBV3-1; CDR3: CASSQDIVGGYTF
size: few; V: TRBV20-1; CDR3: CSARDGLAGDTGELFF